These 13 T cell receptor beta chains were sequenced from one sample in a study of OX40 agonist ivuxolimab in advanced cancers. Libraries were prepared through the immunoSEQ multiplex PCR assay. This immuneACCESS table, as held by TCRdb, lists in-frame sequences with V and J called but not all clones. Of the missing ones, under half trace to an unresolved V gene in checked studies; the others have no known cause. Here the sample has some 60,000 clones; roughly nine tenths occur a single time. The ten largest make up around 15% of the sample. This sample comprised CD4+ or CD8+ T cells sorted from blood, obtained in a trial of the OX40 agonist ivuxolimab. Every receptor here comes from an adult with an advanced solid tumor such as melanoma, head and neck, liver or kidney cancer.

This clone was seen a single time. The gene calls are TRBV11-2 and TRBJ2-2; D gene unclear. The V end lost 0 bases, the J end lost 5 bases, and 1 base lay between the germline ends. The V gene's germline CDR1 is SGHAT and CDR2 FQNNGV. This CDR3 is built from 12 residues. CDR3 loop: CASSLETGELFF. The CDR3 DNA reads as TGTGCCAGCAGCTTAGAGACCGGGGAGCTGTTTTTT.

The chain carries TRBV28 and TRBJ2-3; 10 nucleotides agree with TRBD2. Germline trimming cut 5 bases from V and 1 base from J; bases unmatched to any gene: 9. The CDR3 is 17 amino acids. The V gene's germline CDR1 is MDHEN and CDR2 SYDVKM. For the CDR3, the DNA is TGTGCCAGCAGTCACCCCGGACTAGCGGATCGCACAGATACGCAGTATTTT. Its protein product is CASSHPGLADRTDTQYF.

The chain recombines TRBV7-9 with TRBJ2-7, with 9 bases that match TRBD1. This CDR3 region has 14 residues. Germline values: CDR1 SEHNR, CDR2 FQNEAQ (reference sequence). With 5 bases clipped from V and 2 bases from J, the junction kept 4 bases outside the gene matches. The CDR3 bases are TGTGCCAGCAGCCAAGGACAGGGGCCCTACGAGCAGTACTTC. Residues: CASSQGQGPYEQYF.

The chain is built from TRBV28 and TRBJ1-5; D not certain. Germline CDR1 is MDHEN and CDR2 is SYDVKM. The ends were cut back, 2 bases at V and 2 bases at J, with 13 bases in the middle. The CDR3 has 16 residues. The DNA for the CDR3 is TGTGCCAGCAGTTTAGGTGGCCGTACGGGCAATCAGCCCCAGCATTTT. It yields the protein CASSLGGRTGNQPQHF.

V and J are TRBV28 and TRBJ2-7; no definite D call. Germline loops: CDR1 MDHEN, CDR2 SYDVKM. This CDR3 region has 14 residues. Trimming stripped 2 bases from V and 3 bases from J, with 11 bases between. In DNA form, the CDR3 reads TGTGCCAGCAGTTTAGTGGACGGGTTCTACGAGCAGTACTTC. Its translation: CASSLVDGFYEQYF.

The chain links TRBV4-3 to TRBJ2-1; D gene ambiguous. Deletions cut 0 bases from V and 7 bases from J, with 13 bases between. The CDR3 has 15 residues. Germline V lookup: CDR1 LGHNA, CDR2 YSLEER. The CDR3 bases are TGCGCCAGCAGCCAAGACAAGGGTTTAAGAAATGAGCAGTTCTTC. As protein: CASSQDKGLRNEQFF.

The chain recombines TRBV6-6 with TRBJ2-7, with a tentative D call TRBD2 (6 bases). The CDR3 extends over 12 amino acids. From germline, CDR1 is MNHNY and CDR2 SVGAGI (reference sequence). V dropped 7 bases and J dropped 4 bases, with 11 bases sitting between them. The CDR3 region is CASMSAGYEQYF. CDR3 bases: TGTGCCAGCATGAGTGCGGGGTACGAGCAGTACTTC.

This clone has only a few counts. The V call is TRBV5-1, the J call TRBJ2-1, with D tentatively TRBD2 (5 bases). The CDR3 runs to 14 residues. V was pared by 0 bases and J by 7 bases, with 11 bases between. Germline V gene data show CDR1 as SGHRS and CDR2 as YFSETQ. CDR3 DNA sequence: TGCGCCAGCAGCTTGGGGACGGGCGGGAATGAGCAGTTCTTC. This codes for CASSLGTGGNEQFF.

V is TRBV11-3 and J is TRBJ1-1; 8 bases agree with TRBD1. The J segment lost 4 bases and the V segment lost 5 bases, leaving 9 bases of the junction unmatched. Germline lookup yields CDR1 SGHNT and CDR2 YENEEA. The length of the CDR3 is 15 residues. CDR3 protein: CASSRGQGAPTEAFF. CDR3 DNA sequence: TGTGCCAGCAGCCGAGGACAGGGAGCCCCCACTGAAGCTTTCTTT.

J is TRBJ2-5 and V is TRBV15; 12 nucleotides line up with TRBD2. This CDR3 has 15 residues. The germline CDR1 and CDR2 sequences are LNHNV and YYDKDF (reference sequence). The V gene end was trimmed by 1 base and the J gene end by 7 bases; junction bases not matched to a gene: 4. The CDR3 bases are TGTGCCACCAGCAGAGGACTAGCGGGAGAAGGGACCCAGTACTTC. This sequence encodes CATSRGLAGEGTQYF.

V is TRBV7-9 and J is TRBJ2-7; maybe TRBD2 (5 bases). V was shortened by 5 bases and J by 0 bases, with 11 bases between the two germline ends. CDR1 is SEHNR, CDR2 FQNEAQ, per germline (reference sequence). The CDR3 has 14 residues. CDR3 protein: CASSRLAYSYEQYF. For the CDR3, the DNA is TGTGCCAGCAGCCGTCTAGCCTACTCCTACGAGCAGTACTTC.

The chain is built from TRBV27 and TRBJ2-3; D uncertain. This CDR3 spans 12 amino acids. CDR1 and CDR2 from the germline V gene are MNHEY and SMNVEV (reference sequence). V was trimmed by 5 bases and J by 4 bases, leaving 7 bases between them. The CDR3 region has the DNA TGTGCCAGCAGTCGGATGTCAGATACGCAGTATTTT. Translated, it gives CASSRMSDTQYF.

The chain combines TRBV28 with TRBJ2-6; 7 positions agree with TRBD1. The CDR3 runs to 17 residues. CDR1 MDHEN and CDR2 SYDVKM come from the germline V gene. V shed 6 bases, J shed 0 bases, and the junction held 8 bases outside the gene matches. The CDR3 loop reads CASRRQGIYSGANVLTF. The DNA of the CDR3 is TGTGCCAGCAGACGACAGGGAATCTACTCTGGGGCCAACGTCCTGACTTTC.